These T cell receptor beta chains were read from a single sample in a study of early T cells in non-severe SARS-CoV-2 infection. TCRdb re-called the 5' RACE reads with MiXCR, one entry per CDR3 protein. The sample gives under 60,000 distinct CDR3 sequences, over 7% of which show up once; around 20% is in the top ten. The sequenced sample consisted of whole blood. The origin of the receptors is an adult who was a healthcare worker with PCR-confirmed SARS-CoV-2 infection or an uninfected control (not recorded which). Both conserved end residues are part of each CDR3. The order of the fields is clone size, J gene, D gene, V gene, CDR3 DNA, CDR3 protein. A D gene is named only where the DNA matches it firmly. Size tells how often a clone was seen (once, few, many) or the class of an expanded clone, and some rows leave it out.

>many|TRBJ2-5|TRBD2|TRBV2
TGTGCCAGCAGTGACGGGGGGTTCCGAGAGACCCAGTACTTC
CASSDGGFRETQYF
>many|TRBJ1-1|NA|TRBV4-2
TGTGCCAGCAGCCAAGATTGGGCATCGAACACTGAAGCTTTCTTT
CASSQDWASNTEAFF
>NA|TRBJ2-7|NA|TRBV5-1
TGCGCCAGCAGCTTGGGCCAGGTGTCAAGCGAGCAGTACTTC
CASSLGQVSSEQYF
>many|TRBJ1-2|NA|TRBV7-9
TGTGCCAGCAGCTCCTACCGGGACATCAGGGATGGCTACACCTTC
CASSSYRDIRDGYTF
>NA|TRBJ1-2|NA|TRBV10-3
TGTGCCGCGCAAATGCCGCTTAACTATGGCTACACCTTC
CAAQMPLNYGYTF
>few|TRBJ2-5|NA|TRBV7-2
TGTGCCAGCAGCCGGGCTAGCGTGTCTGAGACCCAGTACTTC
CASSRASVSETQYF
>NA|TRBJ2-1|TRBD2|TRBV20-1
TGCAGTGCTAGTGACGGAACACGAAGCGGGGGGAAGGATGAGCAGTTCTTC
CSASDGTRSGGKDEQFF
>few|TRBJ2-7|TRBD1|TRBV19
TGTGCCTGCCAGGCCTGGGACAGCTCAGAGCAGTACTTC
CACQAWDSSEQYF
>NA|TRBJ2-6|NA|TRBV7-6
TGTGCCAGCAGCTTAGCTCCTTCAGGGACTGGGGCCAACGTCCTGACTTTC
CASSLAPSGTGANVLTF
>NA|TRBJ1-1|NA|TRBV3-1
TGTGCCAGCAGCACCGCAGGGCGGTACACTGAAGCTTTCTTT
CASSTAGRYTEAFF
>many|TRBJ1-2|NA|TRBV12-3/TRBV12-4
TGTGCCAGCAGTTGGGGGACAAGGCGGGGATATGGCTACACCTTC
CASSWGTRRGYGYTF
>many|TRBJ2-2|NA|TRBV6-5
TGTGCCAGCAGTAACTTCGACTTGGGTCAGACCACCGGGGAGCTGTTTTTT
CASSNFDLGQTTGELFF
>few|TRBJ2-7|NA|TRBV11-1
TGTGCCAGCAGCTTCCAGGGGCCAGGAACCTCCTACGAGCAGTACTTC
CASSFQGPGTSYEQYF
>NA|TRBJ1-5|TRBD1|TRBV5-1
TGCGCCAGCAGCCAAGGGACAGGTAATCAGCCCCAGCATTTT
CASSQGTGNQPQHF